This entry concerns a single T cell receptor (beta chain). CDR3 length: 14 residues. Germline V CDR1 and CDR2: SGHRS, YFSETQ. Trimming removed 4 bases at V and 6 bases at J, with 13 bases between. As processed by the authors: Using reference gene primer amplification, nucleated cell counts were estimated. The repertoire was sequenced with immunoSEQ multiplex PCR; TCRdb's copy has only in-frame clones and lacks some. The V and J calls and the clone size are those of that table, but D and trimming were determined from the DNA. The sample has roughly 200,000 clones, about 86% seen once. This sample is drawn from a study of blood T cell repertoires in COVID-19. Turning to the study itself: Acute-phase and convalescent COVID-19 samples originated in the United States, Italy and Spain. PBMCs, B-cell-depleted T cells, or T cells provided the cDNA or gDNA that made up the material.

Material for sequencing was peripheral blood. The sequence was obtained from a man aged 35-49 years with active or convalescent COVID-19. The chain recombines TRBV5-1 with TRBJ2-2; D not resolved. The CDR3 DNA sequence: TGCGCCAGCAGCGGGCCGGCGCCCCCCGGGGAGCTGTTTTTT. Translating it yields CASSGPAPPGELFF.